The next 20 T cell receptor beta chains were all read from a single sample in a study of control samples from healthy donors and cancer patients. Libraries were prepared by immunoSEQ multiplex PCR; TCRdb keeps only in-frame clonotypes and omits some of them. This table has roughly 95,000 clones, roughly nine tenths appearing once. The sequenced sample consisted of blood. Source of these receptors: a woman in her twenties or thirties in good health.

The sample holds one count of this clone. The V call is TRBV24-1, the J call TRBJ2-7; 7 bases line up with TRBD1. The germline V gene encodes CDR1 KGHDR and CDR2 SFDVKD. Germline trimming cut 5 bases from V and 2 bases from J; bases unmatched to any gene: 8. The CDR3 is made up of 15 amino acids. CDR3 loop: CATSAQQGLTYEQYF. In DNA form, the CDR3 reads TGTGCCACCAGTGCCCAACAGGGGCTTACCTACGAGCAGTACTTC.

The chain has TRBV7-2 and TRBJ2-7; D unresolved. CDR3 length: 13 amino acids. Germline V lookup: CDR1 SGHTA, CDR2 FQGNSA. The V gene lost 2 bases and the J gene lost 3 bases, with 8 bases spanning the gap. The CDR3 reads CASSLLGIYEQYF. The CDR3, as DNA: TGTGCCAGCAGCTTACTGGGAATCTACGAGCAGTACTTC.

The chain employs TRBV5-4 and TRBJ2-7, with D tentatively TRBD2 (6 bases). The CDR3 loop spans 15 amino acids. From germline, CDR1 is SGHNT and CDR2 YYREEE (reference sequence). V dropped 4 bases and J dropped 3 bases, with 17 bases sitting between them. The CDR3 DNA is TGTGCCAGCAGCCCTCCGGGAGACCTGAACTACGAGCAGTACTTC. It encodes CASSPPGDLNYEQYF.

The chain uses TRBV28 and TRBJ1-3, with TRBD1 matching over 8 bases. The CDR3 runs 15 residues. Germline V gene sequence: CDR1 MDHEN, CDR2 SYDVKM. The V and J ends lost 7 bases and 2 bases, in that order; junction bases with no gene match: 7. The CDR3 loop is CASNNRGLTGNTIYF. CDR3 nucleotide sequence: TGTGCCAGCAACAACAGGGGGTTAACTGGAAACACCATATATTTT.

This chain links TRBV6-6 with TRBJ1-1; D is unresolved. The V gene's germline CDR1 is MNHNY and CDR2 SVGAGI (reference sequence). The V gene lost 6 bases and the J gene lost 8 bases, with 19 bases spanning the gap. The CDR3 sequence is 14 residues long. The CDR3 here is CASRTPEGGSEAFF. CDR3 sequence (DNA): TGTGCCAGCAGAACCCCCGAAGGAGGGAGCGAAGCTTTCTTT.

This clone showed up just a few times. The genes are TRBV25-1 and TRBJ1-1; 8 bases align to TRBD1. This CDR3 spans 18 amino acids. Germline V gives CDR1 MGHDK, CDR2 SYGVNS. With 4 bases clipped from V and 0 bases from J, the junction kept 13 bases outside the gene matches. CDR3 DNA sequence: TGTGCCAGCAGTGCCCCGGGACAGGCTTCTCTCATGAACACTGAAGCTTTCTTT. Its protein is CASSAPGQASLMNTEAFF.

The rearrangement links TRBV6-6 to TRBJ1-2; D gene ambiguous. CDR1 is MNHNY and CDR2 is SVGAGI in the germline V gene (reference sequence). Between the trimmed V and J ends, which lost 6 bases and 6 bases, there was a span of 14 bases. The CDR3 is 13 residues long. CDR3 bases: TGTGCCAGCAGGGACGGGGAGAGAAATGGCTACACCTTC. This sequence encodes CASRDGERNGYTF.

The chain couples TRBV3-1 (or the pseudogene TRBV3-2) to TRBJ2-7, with 9 positions matching TRBD1. V dropped 7 bases and J dropped 4; count of bases not matched to a gene: 8. Germline lookup yields CDR1 LGHDT and CDR2 YNNKEL (reference sequence). The CDR3 totals 14 residues. The CDR3 sequence: CASTPGTGIYEQYF. DNA of the CDR3: TGTGCCAGCACCCCCGGGACAGGGATTTACGAGCAGTACTTC.

V usage is TRBV19 and J usage is TRBJ2-3; 9 bases map to TRBD1. This CDR3 comprises 16 residues. Germline V gives CDR1 LNHDA, CDR2 SQIVND (reference sequence). Germline trimming cut 5 bases from V and 6 bases from J; bases unmatched to any gene: 12. The CDR3 loop reads CASSVLPGQGGDTQYF. DNA of the CDR3: TGTGCCAGTAGTGTCTTGCCGGGACAGGGTGGCGATACGCAGTATTTT.

The chain links TRBV6-4 to TRBJ2-3, with TRBD1 identical over 9 bases. The CDR3 is 15 amino acids. Trimming at V came to 5 bases and at J to 2 bases, leaving 5 bases not matched to a gene. The germline gives CDR1 MRHNA, CDR2 SNTAGT. The CDR3 DNA reads TGTGCCAGCAGTCCGGGACAGGGACACACAGATACGCAGTATTTT. Translating gives CASSPGQGHTDTQYF.

This chain joins TRBV6-5 and TRBJ1-2; tentatively, D is TRBD1 (5 bases). CDR1 and CDR2 from the germline V gene are MNHEY and SVGAGI. With 5 bases removed from V and 7 bases from J, the gap between germline ends came to 14 bases. The CDR3 has 13 amino acids. The CDR3, as DNA: TGTGCCAGCAGTCCGTCCGGGGGGGGTGGCTACACCTTC. It encodes CASSPSGGGGYTF.

This clone was recorded once. This chain uses TRBV27 with TRBJ1-6, with a tentative D call TRBD1 (5 bases). Trimming shortened V by 8 bases and J by 9 bases, and 17 bases separated the two germline ends. The CDR3 is made up of 14 amino acids. CDR1 and CDR2 from the germline V gene are MNHEY and SMNVEV (reference sequence). This CDR3 is CASGSGGGGSPLHF. Here the CDR3 DNA reads TGTGCCAGCGGCTCGGGGGGTGGAGGTTCACCCCTCCACTTT.

The chain couples TRBV4-1 to TRBJ2-2; D remains ambiguous. Germline CDR1 MGHRA, CDR2 YSYEKL. With 0 bases removed from V and 7 bases from J, the gap between germline ends came to 15 bases. This CDR3 spans 16 amino acids. CDR3 nucleotide sequence: TGCGCCAGCAGCCAAGATATGGAGCGCCAGAACGGGGAGCTGTTTTTT. Translating gives CASSQDMERQNGELFF.

This chain connects TRBV5-4 to TRBJ2-7, with 10 positions matching TRBD1. The trim removed 5 bases at V and 2 bases at J, leaving 4 bases unmatched. Germline assignment: CDR1 SGHNT and CDR2 YYREEE (reference sequence). The CDR3 loop spans 14 amino acids. This chain's CDR3 is CASSSTGGPYEQYF. As DNA, the CDR3 is TGTGCCAGCAGTTCGACAGGGGGCCCCTACGAGCAGTACTTC.

The gene calls are TRBV2 and TRBJ2-1; D uncertain. Trimming left V 3 bases short and J 5 bases short, with 8 bases between. The germline V gene has CDR1 SNHLY and CDR2 FYNNEI. The CDR3 is 13 residues long. The CDR3 sequence is CASSEVTNNEQFF. The CDR3 DNA reads as TGTGCCAGCAGTGAGGTGACAAACAATGAGCAGTTCTTC.

The rearrangement links TRBV19 to TRBJ1-6, with D uncertain. Germline loops: CDR1 LNHDA, CDR2 SQIVND (reference sequence). The CDR3 has 14 residues. With 7 bases removed from V and 7 bases from J, the gap between germline ends came to 14 bases. CDR3 amino acids: CASKVRTENSPLHF. The CDR3 coding sequence is TGTGCCAGTAAAGTAAGAACCGAAAATTCACCCCTCCACTTT. Supplemented by reference TRBV19 and TRBJ1-6, the full variable domain reads DGGITQSPKYLFRKEGQNVTLSCEQNLNHDAMYWYRQDPGQGLRLIYYSQIVNDFQKGDIAEGYSVSREKKESFPLTVTSAQKNPTAFYLCASKVRTENSPLHFGNGTRLTVT.

This chain uses TRBV5-5 with TRBJ1-5; 11 bases align to TRBD1. The length of the CDR3 is 19 residues. V dropped 0 bases and J dropped 0; count of bases not matched to a gene: 8. CDR1 is SGHKS, CDR2 YYEKEE, per germline (reference sequence). The CDR3 is CASSLGTGGGHYSNQPQHF. CDR3 nucleotide sequence: TGTGCCAGCAGCTTGGGGACAGGGGGCGGCCATTATAGCAATCAGCCCCAGCATTTT. Full variable domain (outside the CDR3, taken from reference TRBV5-5 and TRBJ1-5): DAGVTQSPTHLIKTRGQQVTLRCSPISGHKSVSWYQQVLGQGPQFIFQYYEKEERGRGNFPDRFSARQFPNYSSELNVNALLLGDSALYLCASSLGTGGGHYSNQPQHFGDGTRLSIL.

This chain uses TRBV18 with TRBJ2-2; the D is unclear. The CDR3 is 14 residues long. V lost 2 bases to trimming and J lost 4 bases, with 8 bases between them. In germline, CDR1 is KGHSH, CDR2 LQKENI. This CDR3 is CASSPVDPTGELFF. The CDR3 DNA reads as TGTGCCAGCTCACCAGTGGATCCCACCGGGGAGCTGTTTTTT.

V gene TRBV9 combines with J gene TRBJ2-2, with D hard to call. Germline loops: CDR1 SGDLS, CDR2 YYNGEE. The V end was cut by 4 bases, the J end by 6 bases, with 22 bases between. CDR3 length: 17 residues. CDR3 DNA sequence: TGTGCCAGCAGCCCCAGCCAAGGTAGCTTTACCGCCGGGGAGCTGTTTTTT. It is translated as CASSPSQGSFTAGELFF.

As for this clone: Other DNA sequences from this sample encode an identical CDR3 as well. This sequence joins TRBV5-1 and TRBJ1-4; a weak D match, TRBD1 (6 bases). The CDR3 spans 14 residues. The V end was cut by 2 bases, the J end by 5 bases, with 10 bases between. CDR1 and CDR2 from the germline V gene are SGHRS and YFSETQ. The CDR3: CASSFGGSNEKLFF. CDR3 nucleotides: TGCGCCAGCAGCTTCGGGGGCAGCAATGAAAAACTGTTTTTT.